A selection of T cell receptor beta chains follows, all from one sample in a study of control samples from healthy donors and cancer patients. TCRdb's table, derived via immunoSEQ multiplex PCR, lists solely in-frame clones and lacks some. Of about 140,000 clones in the sample, roughly 92% are singletons; the top ten hold about 11%. Sequenced: blood. All receptors come from a man younger than 45 in good health. CDR3s include the opening cysteine and the closing phenylalanine or tryptophan. D genes are given only for firm matches. Some rows mark clone size as missing; the rest say once, few, many or name a class of expanded clone.

abundance,j_gene,d_gene,v_gene,CDR3aa,CDR3nt
.,TRBJ1-1,.,TRBV12-3/TRBV12-4,CASSRGRTEAFF,TGTGCCAGCAGTCGCGGTCGTACTGAAGCTTTCTTT
.,TRBJ2-7,TRBD2,TRBV29-1,CSVRLAGELYEQCF,TGCAGCGTCAGGCTAGCGGGAGAACTCTACGAGCAGTGCTTC
.,TRBJ2-3,.,TRBV30,CAWSVLTDTQYF,TGTGCCTGGAGTGTACTCACAGATACGCAGTATTTT
.,TRBJ2-2,.,TRBV10-3,CAISDDSAPGELFF,TGTGCCATCAGTGATGACAGCGCCCCCGGGGAGCTGTTTTTT
.,TRBJ2-7,TRBD1,TRBV27,CASRRTGAPNYEQYF,TGTGCCAGCAGGCGTACAGGGGCCCCTAACTACGAGCAGTACTTC
.,TRBJ2-1,TRBD1,TRBV5-6,CASSLTDRANEQFF,TGTGCCAGCAGCTTAACTGACAGGGCCAATGAGCAGTTCTTC
.,TRBJ2-1,.,TRBV9,CASSVALVFRNEQFF,TGTGCCAGCAGCGTAGCACTAGTCTTTAGGAATGAGCAGTTCTTC
.,TRBJ2-7,.,TRBV27,CASSLSPLYEQYF,TGTGCCAGCAGTTTATCTCCGTTGTACGAGCAGTACTTC
once,TRBJ2-5,.,TRBV11-2,CASSLGALVEETQYF,TGTGCCAGCAGCTTAGGGGCCCTAGTGGAAGAGACCCAGTACTTC
once,TRBJ2-7,.,TRBV4-2,CASSQVDLKTYEQYF,TGTGCCAGCAGCCAAGTCGACTTGAAGACCTACGAGCAGTACTTC
.,TRBJ1-4,.,TRBV11-3,CASSSGGGLDEKLFF,TGTGCCAGCAGCTCCGGGGGGGGACTTGATGAAAAACTGTTTTTT
.,TRBJ2-2,TRBD1,TRBV6-6,CASSRTGIAGELFF,TGTGCCAGCAGTAGGACAGGGATAGCCGGGGAGCTGTTTTTT
.,TRBJ2-5,.,TRBV25-1,CASSTSKETQYF,TGTGCCAGCAGTACCTCAAAAGAGACCCAGTACTTC